These 10 T cell receptor beta chains share one sample of origin, sequenced in a study of T cell clonality in common variable immunodeficiency. The method was immunoSEQ multiplex PCR; TCRdb's version includes in-frame clones alone and lacks a portion of them. The sample shows 50,000 to 70,000 clones, no singletons; the ten largest hold around 0.84%. Sequenced sample: peripheral blood mononuclear cells. The source is a person aged 18 to 75 in good health.

There are many counts of this clone. Here the CDR3 reads CSAPGLRHEQFF. CDR3 DNA (partial): TGCAGTGCTCCGGGACTAAGGCATGAG. V gene TRBV20-1 combines with J gene TRBJ2-1; 7 bases map to TRBD2. The read finishes 3 residues shy of the CDR3 end, and the germline J gene is used to complete it. Germline V gene sequence: CDR1 DFQATT, CDR2 SNEGSKA (reference sequence). The CDR3 is made up of 12 amino acids. The V segment lost 5 bases and the J segment 8 bases; nucleotides outside the gene matches: 6.

Many counts were recorded for this clone. Sequencing ends 3 residues short of the CDR3 end; the germline J gene provides the rest. The chain recombines TRBV6-2 or TRBV6-3 with TRBJ1-2; the D gene is possibly TRBD1 (6 bases). CDR1 and CDR2 from the germline V gene are MNHEY and SVGEGT. V lost 2 bases, J lost 3 bases, and 13 bases lay in between. The CDR3 covers 15 residues. CDR3 DNA, as far as it was read: TGTGCCAGCAGTTACGAGTACAGGGTGGACTATGGC. It specifies CASSYEYRVDYG. From start to end, the CDR3 is CASSYEYRVDYGYTF.

This clone was seen at least ten times. The CDR3 extends 3 residues past the end of the read, so its final part is completed from the germline J gene. V gene TRBV20-1 combines with J gene TRBJ1-5; a possible D gene is TRBD1 (6 bases). With 3 bases removed from V and 3 bases from J, the gap between germline ends came to 9 bases. Germline CDR1 DFQATT, CDR2 SNEGSKA (reference sequence). CDR3 size: 13 residues. This CDR3 is CSARTGSNQPQHF. The sequenced part of the CDR3 DNA is TGCAGTGCTAGGACAGGTTCCAATCAGCCC.

This clone was counted many times. The read ends 3 residues early relative to the CDR3; the germline J gene fills the gap. The chain combines TRBV2 with TRBJ2-7; D gene ambiguous. The CDR3 covers 12 residues. The germline V and J ends were trimmed by 5 bases and 0 bases, with 5 bases remaining between them. The germline V gene encodes CDR1 SNHLY and CDR2 FYNNEI. CDR3 residues: CASSYSSYEQYF. The part of the CDR3 DNA that was read is TGTGCCAGCAGTTACAGCTCCTACGAG.

This clone showed up many times. The CDR3 extends 3 residues past the end of the read, so its final part is completed from the germline J gene. The chain is built from TRBV5-1 and TRBJ2-2; TRBD2 aligns across 8 bases. The V segment lost 5 bases and the J segment 1 base; nucleotides outside the gene matches: 10. Germline V lookup: CDR1 SGHRS, CDR2 YFSETQ. This CDR3 is built from 17 residues. CDR3 amino acids: CASRFSGDSRNTGELFF. Incomplete CDR3 DNA: TGCGCCAGCAGGTTTAGCGGGGATTCTCGGAACACCGGGGAG. Drawing the rest from reference TRBV5-1 and TRBJ2-2, the complete variable domain is KAGVTQTPRYLIKTRGQQVTLSCSPISGHRSVSWYQQTPGQGLQFLFEYFSETQRNKGNFPGRFSGRQFSNSRSEMNVSTLELGDSALYLCASRFSGDSRNTGELFFGEGSRLTVL.

This clone was counted at least ten times. Read data end 3 residues before the CDR3 end; the end is taken from the germline J gene. The chain recombines TRBV5-4 with TRBJ2-1; 8 bases are shared with TRBD2. The germline CDR1 and CDR2 sequences are SGHNT and YYREEE (reference sequence). The length of the CDR3 is 13 residues. Germline trimming cut 2 bases from V and 9 bases from J; bases unmatched to any gene: 4. The sequenced CDR3 bases are TGTGCCAGCAGCTTCCCTCTAGCGGGTGAG. Protein: CASSFPLAGE. The whole CDR3 sequence is CASSFPLAGEQFF.

This clone was counted ten times or more. The CDR3 is cut off 3 residues early in the read; its end comes from the germline J gene. The rearrangement links TRBV20-1 to TRBJ1-1; 10 nucleotides line up with TRBD1. V was pared by 5 bases and J by 4 bases, with 7 bases of the junction left unmatched. Germline V gene data show CDR1 as DFQATT and CDR2 as SNEGSKA (reference sequence). This CDR3 is built from 14 residues. The DNA read from the CDR3 is TGCAGTGCTCCCGGACAGGGGGACAGCACTGAA. Translated, it gives CSAPGQGDSTE. The complete CDR3 protein is CSAPGQGDSTEAFF.

This clone has just a few counts. A much larger clonotype is one base distant, so this may be a read error. The CDR3 is cut off 3 residues early in the read; its end comes from the germline J gene. The sample contains more than one DNA sequence encoding this CDR3. This sequence joins TRBV18 and TRBJ1-3; D is uncertain. The CDR3 sequence is 14 residues long. Germline CDR1 and CDR2: KGHSH and LQKENI. The CDR3: CASSPVAAGNTIYF. The part of the CDR3 DNA that was read is TGTGCCAGCTCACCGGTAGCGGCTGGAAACACA.

The sample holds many counts of this clone. The sequence runs out 3 residues before the end of the CDR3; the remainder is reconstructed from the germline J gene. V is TRBV20-1 and J is TRBJ1-2; D is perhaps TRBD1 (6 bases). The CDR3 runs to 15 residues. CDR1 and CDR2 (germline): DFQATT, SNEGSKA (reference sequence). Trimming took 3 bases from V and 2 from J, leaving 16 bases between them. CDR3 sequence: CSAREQGSRNYGYTF. Incomplete CDR3 DNA: TGCAGTGCTAGGGAACAGGGCTCGAGGAACTATGGC.

This clone was found many times. This chain's CDR3 is CSAYGTSGSMDEQFF. The covered CDR3 bases are TGCAGTGCTTACGGGACTAGCGGGAGTATGGATGAG. The J gene is TRBJ2-1, the V gene TRBV20-1, with 14 bases lining up with TRBD2. The CDR3 goes on 3 residues after the read ends, and that part is filled in from the germline J gene. This CDR3 is built from 15 residues. Trimming cost V 5 bases and J 8 bases; bases outside gene matches: 8. Germline CDR1 reads DFQATT; CDR2 reads SNEGSKA (reference sequence).